This TCR beta chain is drawn from a study of control samples from healthy donors and cancer patients. TCRdb's copy holds only in-frame clones and misses some; the assay was immunoSEQ multiplex PCR. The data hold some 80,000 clones, with roughly 90% observed a single time. This CDR3 contains 12 residues. Looked up from germline, CDR1 is LGHDT and CDR2 is YNNKEL (reference sequence). V gave up 3 bases and J gave up 5 bases; unmatched junction bases: 0. The sequencing input was blood. The source is a man in his fifties in good health. The gene calls are TRBV3-1 (or the pseudogene TRBV3-2) and TRBJ2-5; 7 positions match TRBD1. This chain's CDR3 is CASSHRGETQYF. CDR3 coding DNA: TGTGCCAGCAGCCACAGGGGGGAGACCCAGTACTTC.